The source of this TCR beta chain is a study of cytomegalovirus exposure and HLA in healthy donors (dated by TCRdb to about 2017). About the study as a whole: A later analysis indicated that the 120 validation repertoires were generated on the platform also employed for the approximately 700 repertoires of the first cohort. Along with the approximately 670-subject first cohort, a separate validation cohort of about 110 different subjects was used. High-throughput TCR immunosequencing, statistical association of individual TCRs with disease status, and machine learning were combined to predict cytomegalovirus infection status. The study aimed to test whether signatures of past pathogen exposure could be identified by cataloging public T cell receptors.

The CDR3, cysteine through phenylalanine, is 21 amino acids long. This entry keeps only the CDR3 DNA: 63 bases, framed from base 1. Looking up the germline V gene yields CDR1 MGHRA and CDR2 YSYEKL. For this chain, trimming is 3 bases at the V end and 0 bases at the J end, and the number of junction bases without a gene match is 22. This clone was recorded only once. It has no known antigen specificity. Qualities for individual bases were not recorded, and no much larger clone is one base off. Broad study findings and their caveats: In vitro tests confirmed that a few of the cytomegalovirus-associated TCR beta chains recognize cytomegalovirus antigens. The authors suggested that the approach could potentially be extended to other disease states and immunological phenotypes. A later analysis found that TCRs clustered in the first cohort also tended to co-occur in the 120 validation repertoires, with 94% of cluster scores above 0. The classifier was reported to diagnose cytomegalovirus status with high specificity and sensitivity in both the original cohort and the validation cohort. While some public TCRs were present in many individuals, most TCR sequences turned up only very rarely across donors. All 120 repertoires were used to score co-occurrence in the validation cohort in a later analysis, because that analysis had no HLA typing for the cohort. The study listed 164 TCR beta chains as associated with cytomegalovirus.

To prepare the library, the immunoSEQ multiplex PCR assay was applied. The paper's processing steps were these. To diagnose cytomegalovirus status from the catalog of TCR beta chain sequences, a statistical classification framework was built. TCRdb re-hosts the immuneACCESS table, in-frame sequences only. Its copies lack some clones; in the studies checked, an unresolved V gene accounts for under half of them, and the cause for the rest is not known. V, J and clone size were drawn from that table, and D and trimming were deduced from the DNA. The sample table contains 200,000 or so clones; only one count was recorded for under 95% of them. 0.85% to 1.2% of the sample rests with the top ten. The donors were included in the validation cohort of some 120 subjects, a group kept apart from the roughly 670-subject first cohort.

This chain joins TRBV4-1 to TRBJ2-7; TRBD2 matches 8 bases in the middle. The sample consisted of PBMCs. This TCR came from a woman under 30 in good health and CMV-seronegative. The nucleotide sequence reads TGCGCCAGCAGCCAGGGACCGCCGGGACTAGTGACACCACATGGCTCCTACGAGCAGTACTTC. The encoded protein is CASSQGPPGLVTPHGSYEQYF.